The clone carrying this TCR beta chain was picked up a small number of times. Its antigen is currently unknown. At one boundary the junction diverges from the germline segment, which might be a read error. Memory CD4+ T cells were sorted as CD4+CD45RO+CD25- cells. After constant-region reverse-primer amplification, full-length variable regions underwent semi-nested PCR with Nested Universal Primer A. TCRdb recomputed calls from the 5' RACE reads with MiXCR, one row per CDR3 protein. The table records 60,000 to 65,000 distinct CDR3 sequences, about 20% of them present only once. Study results and limitations: Greatest tumor Treg TCR overlap was with tumor naive CD4+ cells. Tumor memory CD4+ T cell TCR gene usage was found to cluster with blood and lymph node memory CD4+ cells and with lymph node naive CD4+ cells.

The sample taken for sequencing was memory CD4+ T cells sorted from a lymph node. Subset specified: memory CD4+ T cells, CD4+CD45RO+CD25-. This sequence was found in a female donor with breast cancer.

The CDR3, as DNA: TGCACCAGCAGCGGTTCGGGTTTGGCAGATACGCAGTATTTT. It codes for CTSSGSGLADTQYF. This sequence joins TRBV5-1 and TRBJ2-3, with D tentatively TRBD2 (5 bases). The germline gives CDR1 SGHRS, CDR2 YFSETQ. The CDR3 has 14 residues.